The 22 T cell receptor beta chains presented below share a single source sample, sequenced in a study of blood T cell repertoires in COVID-19. Data came from immunoSEQ multiplex PCR; TCRdb stores just in-frame clones and leaves some out. The sample yields some 88,000 clones, over 75% seen once. The source material was peripheral blood. Receptor source: a woman between 70 and 85 years old with acute or convalescent COVID-19.

V is TRBV29-1 and J is TRBJ2-1; D is possibly TRBD2 (7 bases). V was cut by 3 bases and J by 7 bases, with 13 bases left in between. The length of the CDR3 is 13 residues. Germline V gives CDR1 SQVTM, CDR2 ANQGSEA. Here the CDR3 DNA reads TGCAGCGTTGAGGGGGGGCAGCCTAATGAGCAGTTCTTC. Translated: CSVEGGQPNEQFF.

The chain uses TRBV2 and TRBJ1-5; 11 positions match TRBD1. The V and J ends lost 4 bases and 1 base, in that order; junction bases with no gene match: 6. The CDR3 runs to 17 residues. Germline V gene sequence: CDR1 SNHLY, CDR2 FYNNEI. The CDR3 DNA sequence: TGTGCCAGCAGTGCCCCGGGACAGGGGGTAAGCAATCAGCCCCAGCATTTT. This encodes CASSAPGQGVSNQPQHF.

This clone was observed once. The chain couples TRBV19 to TRBJ1-5; 8 bases are shared with TRBD1. The CDR3 covers 20 residues. In germline, CDR1 is LNHDA, CDR2 SQIVND (reference sequence). The V and J ends lost 3 bases and 9 bases, in that order; junction bases with no gene match: 25. In DNA, the CDR3 is TGTGCCAGTAGTATGTACGCCCTACCGAGATGGACAGGGCGTCAGGCGCCCCAGCATTTT. Protein sequence: CASSMYALPRWTGRQAPQHF.

Written as DNA, the CDR3 is TGTGCCAGCAGTTTTGCAGCGTGGGGCTACACCTTC. Its translation is CASSFAAWGYTF. This sequence joins TRBV12-3 or TRBV12-4 and TRBJ1-2; D unresolved. Trimming took off 3 bases at V and 8 bases at J, with 10 bases between the two ends. The CDR3 length is 12 residues.

The rearrangement joins TRBV2 to TRBJ1-4, with a weak D call TRBD1 (6 bases). This CDR3 region has 15 residues. From germline, CDR1 is SNHLY and CDR2 FYNNEI. V gave up 6 bases and J gave up 5 bases, with 16 bases separating them. This CDR3 is CASRDDRRLNEKLFF. The CDR3 nucleotides read TGTGCCAGCAGAGATGACAGGAGATTAAATGAAAAACTGTTTTTT.

V usage is TRBV5-4 and J usage is TRBJ2-2; the D gene is possibly TRBD1 (5 bases). This CDR3 contains 14 residues. Deletions cut 4 bases from V and 0 bases from J, with 7 bases between. Germline V gives CDR1 SGHNT, CDR2 YYREEE (reference sequence). The CDR3 loop reads CASSQGSNTGELFF. CDR3 in DNA: TGTGCCAGCAGCCAGGGCTCGAACACCGGGGAGCTGTTTTTT.

V and J are TRBV4-1 and TRBJ2-7, with 8 bases fitting TRBD1. This CDR3 region has 15 residues. V gave up 4 bases and J gave up 3 bases; unmatched junction bases: 8. Looked up from germline, CDR1 is MGHRA and CDR2 is YSYEKL. DNA for the CDR3: TGCGCCAGCAGCCGCGGACAGGGAAACTACTACGAGCAGTACGTC. Protein product: CASSRGQGNYYEQYV.

The chain recombines TRBV5-1 with TRBJ2-1, with D uncertain. The germline V gene encodes CDR1 SGHRS and CDR2 YFSETQ. The V and J ends lost 5 bases and 0 bases respectively, with 9 bases between them. The CDR3 sequence is 14 residues long. The DNA for the CDR3 is TGCGCCAGCAGTTCGGAGATCTCCTACAATGAGCAGTTCTTC. Translating it yields CASSSEISYNEQFF.

The chain links TRBV14 to TRBJ2-5; 9 bases agree with TRBD1. The CDR3 loop spans 16 amino acids. V trimming: 0 bases; J trimming: 1 base; junction bases outside the gene matches: 3. The germline V gene encodes CDR1 SGHDN and CDR2 FVKESK. CDR3 coding DNA: TGTGCCAGCAGCCAAGAACCACAGGGGGCCCAAGAGACCCAGTACTTC. It encodes CASSQEPQGAQETQYF.

This clone appeared a single time. The gene calls are TRBV6-5 and TRBJ2-1; 11 nucleotides agree with TRBD2. Germline assignment: CDR1 MNHEY and CDR2 SVGAGI. V was pared by 0 bases and J by 8 bases, with 3 bases of the junction left unmatched. This CDR3 has 15 residues. This CDR3 reads CASSYSGGLADEQFF. The CDR3 nucleotides are TGTGCCAGCAGTTACTCAGGGGGACTAGCGGATGAGCAGTTCTTC.

The chain recombines TRBV11-2 with TRBJ2-1; 9 bases align to TRBD2. The CDR3 runs to 17 residues. Germline V gene sequence: CDR1 SGHAT, CDR2 FQNNGV. V dropped 3 bases and J dropped 3; count of bases not matched to a gene: 9. The CDR3 sequence is CASSFRSGTSFYNEQFF. DNA for the CDR3: TGTGCCAGCAGCTTTAGATCAGGGACTAGCTTCTACAATGAGCAGTTCTTC.

The chain uses TRBV5-5 and TRBJ1-1; TRBD1 matches 8 bases. CDR1 is SGHKS, CDR2 YYEKEE, per germline (reference sequence). V gave up 5 bases and J gave up 1 base; unmatched junction bases: 16. The CDR3 is made up of 18 amino acids. CDR3 nucleotides: TGTGCCAGCAGTCCCTATCCCGGACAGGGTTTGGGGAACACTGAAGCTTTCTTT. Translated, it gives CASSPYPGQGLGNTEAFF.

The CDR3, as DNA: TGTGCCAGCAGGCACGATGGGAGAAGCAATCAGCCCCAGCATTTT. Protein sequence: CASRHDGRSNQPQHF. The V and J genes are TRBV2 and TRBJ1-5; no clear D gene. Germline V gene lookup returns CDR1 SNHLY and CDR2 FYNNEI. Trimming took off 6 bases at V and 1 base at J, with 13 bases between the two ends. The CDR3 runs to 15 residues.

This clone appeared a single time. A read error is likely, as this CDR3 ends without the conserved phenylalanine or tryptophan. Because the CDR3's place on the DNA is in doubt, the DNA is left out and the CDR3 is given as listed by TCRdb. The chain combines TRBV7-9 with TRBJ2-3; the DNA was not used to check the table's D call, TRBD1. Germline lookup yields CDR1 SEHNR and CDR2 FQNEAQ (reference sequence). The CDR3 has 10 amino acids, counting both end residues. The chain's CDR3 is CAGWLIRSRG.

The chain couples TRBV6-5 to TRBJ1-6; 11 bases fit TRBD1. Germline V gene data show CDR1 as MNHEY and CDR2 as SVGAGI. The CDR3 loop spans 15 amino acids. The trim removed 4 bases at V and 9 bases at J, leaving 5 bases unmatched. CDR3: CASSSDRGLFSPLHF. The CDR3 bases are TGTGCCAGCAGTTCGGACAGGGGGCTCTTTTCACCCCTCCACTTT.

The chain has TRBV27 and TRBJ2-4, with a tentative D call TRBD1 (6 bases). CDR3 length equals 17 residues. Trimming shortened V by 4 bases and J by 1 base, and 17 bases separated the two germline ends. The germline CDR1 and CDR2 sequences are MNHEY and SMNVEV (reference sequence). CDR3: CASSSLTGSFAKNIQYF. DNA of the CDR3: TGTGCCAGCAGTTCCCTTACAGGGTCTTTTGCCAAAAACATTCAGTACTTC.

This chain connects TRBV24-1 to TRBJ2-1; 15 nucleotides agree with TRBD2. Germline trimming cut 5 bases from V and 0 bases from J; bases unmatched to any gene: 10. CDR1 KGHDR and CDR2 SFDVKD come from the germline V gene. The CDR3 runs 20 residues. The CDR3 region has the DNA TGTGCCACCAGTGGTGGATGGACTAGCGGGAGGGGGAGCTCCTACAATGAGCAGTTCTTC. This translates into CATSGGWTSGRGSSYNEQFF.

This chain joins TRBV5-6 and TRBJ2-5; TRBD1 aligns across 9 bases. The V segment lost 3 bases and the J segment 4 bases; nucleotides outside the gene matches: 10. CDR1 SGHDT and CDR2 YYEEEE come from the germline V gene. The CDR3 has 16 amino acids. CDR3: CASSSPNTGGRETQYF. CDR3 DNA sequence: TGTGCCAGCAGCTCACCAAATACAGGGGGCCGAGAGACCCAGTACTTC.

V is TRBV9 and J is TRBJ1-5; a weak D match, TRBD1 (6 bases). The CDR3 runs to 23 residues. V dropped 4 bases and J dropped 2 bases, with 37 bases sitting between them. The germline V gene has CDR1 SGDLS and CDR2 YYNGEE. The CDR3 protein is CASSPPRHRVRRRWKECNQPQHF. As DNA, the CDR3 is TGTGCCAGCAGCCCCCCCCGTCACAGGGTTCGAAGGAGGTGGAAAGAGTGCAATCAGCCCCAGCATTTT.

In this sample, this clone turned up once. This rearrangement joins TRBV5-1 to TRBJ2-1; 10 bases map to TRBD1. V shed 3 bases, J shed 5 bases, and the junction held 8 bases outside the gene matches. CDR3 length: 16 amino acids. CDR1 and CDR2 (germline): SGHRS, YFSETQ. As DNA, the CDR3 is TGCGCCAGCAGCTACGCCGGGACAGGGGCCAACAATGAGCAGTTCTTC. Residues: CASSYAGTGANNEQFF.

V gene TRBV6-2 or TRBV6-3 combines with J gene TRBJ1-1; D gene ambiguous. V lost 0 bases and J lost 0, with 8 bases in between. CDR1 is MNHEY, CDR2 SVGEGT, per germline. CDR3 length: 15 amino acids. For the CDR3, the DNA is TGTGCCAGCAGTTACTCGGGCCGCTTGAACACTGAAGCTTTCTTT. As protein: CASSYSGRLNTEAFF.

For the CDR3, the DNA is TGTGCCAGCAGCGCGGCCGGGACTAGCGGGACCGCGGGGGCCAACGTCCTGACTTTC. This gives the protein CASSAAGTSGTAGANVLTF. This chain connects TRBV9 to TRBJ2-6; 13 nucleotides match TRBD2. The CDR3 covers 19 residues. Germline-derived CDR1 and CDR2 are SGDLS and YYNGEE. Trimming at V came to 3 bases and at J to 4 bases, leaving 10 bases not matched to a gene.